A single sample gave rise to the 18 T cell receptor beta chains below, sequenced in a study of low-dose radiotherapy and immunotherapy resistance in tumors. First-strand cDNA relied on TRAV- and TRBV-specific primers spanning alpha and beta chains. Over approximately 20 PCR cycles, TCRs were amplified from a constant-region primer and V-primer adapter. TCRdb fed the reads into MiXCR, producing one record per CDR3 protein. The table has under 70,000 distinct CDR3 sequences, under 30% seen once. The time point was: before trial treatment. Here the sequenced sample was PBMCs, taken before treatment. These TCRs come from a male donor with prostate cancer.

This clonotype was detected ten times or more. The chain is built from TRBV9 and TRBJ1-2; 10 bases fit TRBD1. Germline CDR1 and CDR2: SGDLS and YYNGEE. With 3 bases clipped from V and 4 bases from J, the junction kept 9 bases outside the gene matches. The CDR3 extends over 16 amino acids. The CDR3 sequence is CASSGAGTGDIYGYTF. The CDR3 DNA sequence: TGTGCCAGCAGCGGAGCCGGGACAGGGGACATCTATGGCTACACCTTC.

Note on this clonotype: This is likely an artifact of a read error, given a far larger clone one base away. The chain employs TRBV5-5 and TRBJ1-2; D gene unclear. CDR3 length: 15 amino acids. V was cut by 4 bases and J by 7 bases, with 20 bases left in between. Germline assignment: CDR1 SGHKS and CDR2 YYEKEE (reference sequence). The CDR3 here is CASSSPLGMDGGYTF. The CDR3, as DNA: TGTGCCAGCAGCAGCCCCCTGGGGATGGATGGTGGCTACACCTTC.

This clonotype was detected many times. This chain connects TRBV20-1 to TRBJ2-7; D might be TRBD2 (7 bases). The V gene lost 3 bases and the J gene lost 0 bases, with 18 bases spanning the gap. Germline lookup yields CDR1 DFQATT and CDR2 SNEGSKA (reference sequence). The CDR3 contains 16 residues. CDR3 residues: CSARGAGASSSYEQYF. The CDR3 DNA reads TGCAGTGCTAGGGGGGCGGGGGCCAGCAGCTCCTACGAGCAGTACTTC.

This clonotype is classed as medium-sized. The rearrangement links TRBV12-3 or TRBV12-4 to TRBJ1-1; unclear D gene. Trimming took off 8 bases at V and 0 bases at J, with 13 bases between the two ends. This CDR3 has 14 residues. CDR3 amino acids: CASGHSRLNTEAFF. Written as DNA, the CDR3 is TGTGCCAGCGGCCACAGCCGTCTGAACACTGAAGCTTTCTTT.

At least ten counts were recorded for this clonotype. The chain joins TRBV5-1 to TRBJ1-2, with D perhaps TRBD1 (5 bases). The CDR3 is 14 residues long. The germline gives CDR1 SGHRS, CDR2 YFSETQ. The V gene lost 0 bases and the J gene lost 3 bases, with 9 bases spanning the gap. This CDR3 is CASSLAGGDYGYTF. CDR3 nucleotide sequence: TGCGCCAGCAGCTTGGCGGGGGGTGACTATGGCTACACCTTC.

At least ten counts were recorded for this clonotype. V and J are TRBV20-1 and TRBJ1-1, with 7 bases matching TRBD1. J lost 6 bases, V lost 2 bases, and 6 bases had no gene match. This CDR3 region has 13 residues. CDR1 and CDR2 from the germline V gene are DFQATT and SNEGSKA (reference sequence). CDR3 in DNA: TGCAGTGCTAGACAGGGGGGAGGGCCTGAAGCTTTCTTT. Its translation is CSARQGGGPEAFF.

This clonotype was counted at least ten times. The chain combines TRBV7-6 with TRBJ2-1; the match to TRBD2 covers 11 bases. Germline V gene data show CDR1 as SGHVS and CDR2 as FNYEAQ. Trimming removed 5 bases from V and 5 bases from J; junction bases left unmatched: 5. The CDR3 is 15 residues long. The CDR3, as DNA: TGTGCCAGCAGCCCCGGACTAGCGGGCCACAATGAGCAGTTCTTC. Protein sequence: CASSPGLAGHNEQFF.

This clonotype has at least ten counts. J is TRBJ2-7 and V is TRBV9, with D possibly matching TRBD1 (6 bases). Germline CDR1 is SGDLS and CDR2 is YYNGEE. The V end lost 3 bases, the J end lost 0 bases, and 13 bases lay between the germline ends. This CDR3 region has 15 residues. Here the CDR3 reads CASSAGQSSSYEQYF. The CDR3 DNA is TGTGCCAGCAGCGCCGGACAGAGTAGCTCCTACGAGCAGTACTTC. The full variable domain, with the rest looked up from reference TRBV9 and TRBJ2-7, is DSGVTQTPKHLITATGQRVTLRCSPRSGDLSVYWYQQSLDQGLQFLIQYYNGEERAKGNILERFSAQQFPDLHSELNLSSLELGDSALYFCASSAGQSSSYEQYFGPGTRLTVT.

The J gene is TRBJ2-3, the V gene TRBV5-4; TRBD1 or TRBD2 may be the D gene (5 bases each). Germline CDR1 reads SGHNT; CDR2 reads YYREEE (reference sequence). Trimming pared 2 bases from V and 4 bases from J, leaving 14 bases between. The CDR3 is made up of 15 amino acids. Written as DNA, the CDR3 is TGTGCCAGCAGCTTTGAGAGAGGGGTAGCAGATACGCAGTATTTT. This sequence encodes CASSFERGVADTQYF.

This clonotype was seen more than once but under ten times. The DNA of the CDR3 is TGTGCCATCAGTGACCGGGGGTCGGGGACCCAGTACTTC. This sequence encodes CAISDRGSGTQYF. The genes are TRBV10-3 and TRBJ2-5; the D gene is possibly TRBD2 (6 bases). Germline CDR1 ENHRY, CDR2 SYGVKD. This CDR3 has 13 residues. Trimming shortened V by 3 bases and J by 7 bases, and 12 bases separated the two germline ends.

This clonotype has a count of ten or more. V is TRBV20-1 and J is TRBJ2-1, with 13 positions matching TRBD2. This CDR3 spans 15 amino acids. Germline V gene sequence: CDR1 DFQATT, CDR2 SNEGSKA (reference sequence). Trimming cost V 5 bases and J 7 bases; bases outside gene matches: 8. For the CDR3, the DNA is TGCAGTGCTGGGGGGACTAGCGGGGAAGTAAATGAGCAGTTCTTC. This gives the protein CSAGGTSGEVNEQFF.

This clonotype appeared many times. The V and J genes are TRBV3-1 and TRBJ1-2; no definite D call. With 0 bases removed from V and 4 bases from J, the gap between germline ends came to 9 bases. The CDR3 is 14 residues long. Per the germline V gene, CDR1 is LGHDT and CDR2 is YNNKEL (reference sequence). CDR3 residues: CASSQEAGTYGYTF. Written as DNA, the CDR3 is TGTGCCAGCAGCCAAGAGGCAGGAACCTATGGCTACACCTTC.

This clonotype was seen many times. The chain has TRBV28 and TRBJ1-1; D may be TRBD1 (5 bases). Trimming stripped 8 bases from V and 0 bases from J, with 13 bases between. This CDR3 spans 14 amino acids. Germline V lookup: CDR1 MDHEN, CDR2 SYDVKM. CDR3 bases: TGTGCCAGCGCACCAGGGTCTTTGAACACTGAAGCTTTCTTT. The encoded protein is CASAPGSLNTEAFF.

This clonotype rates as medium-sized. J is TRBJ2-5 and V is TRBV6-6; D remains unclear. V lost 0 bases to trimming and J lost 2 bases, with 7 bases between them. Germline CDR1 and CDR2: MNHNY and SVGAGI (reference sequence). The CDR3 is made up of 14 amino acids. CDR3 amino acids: CASSYSEFQETQYF. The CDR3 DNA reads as TGTGCCAGCAGTTACTCGGAGTTTCAAGAGACCCAGTACTTC.

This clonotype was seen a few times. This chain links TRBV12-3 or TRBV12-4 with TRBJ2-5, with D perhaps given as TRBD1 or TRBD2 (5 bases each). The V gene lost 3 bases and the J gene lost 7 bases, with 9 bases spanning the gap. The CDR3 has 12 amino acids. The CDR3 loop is CASSLDGGTQYF. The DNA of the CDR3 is TGTGCCAGCAGTTTGGATGGGGGGACCCAGTACTTC.

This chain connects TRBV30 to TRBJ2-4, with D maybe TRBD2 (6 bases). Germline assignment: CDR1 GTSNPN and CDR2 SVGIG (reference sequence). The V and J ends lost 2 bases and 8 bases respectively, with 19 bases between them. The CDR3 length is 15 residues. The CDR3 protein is CAWSFLGGVGDIQYF. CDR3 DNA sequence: TGTGCCTGGAGTTTCCTAGGAGGGGTAGGGGACATTCAGTACTTC.

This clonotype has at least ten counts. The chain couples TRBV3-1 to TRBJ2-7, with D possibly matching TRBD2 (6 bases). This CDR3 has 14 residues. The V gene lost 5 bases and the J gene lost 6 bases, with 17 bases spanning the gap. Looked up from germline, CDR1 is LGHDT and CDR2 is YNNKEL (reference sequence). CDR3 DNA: TGTGCCAGCAGCGTAACTAGCCGGCGAGGCGAGCAGTACTTC. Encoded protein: CASSVTSRRGEQYF.

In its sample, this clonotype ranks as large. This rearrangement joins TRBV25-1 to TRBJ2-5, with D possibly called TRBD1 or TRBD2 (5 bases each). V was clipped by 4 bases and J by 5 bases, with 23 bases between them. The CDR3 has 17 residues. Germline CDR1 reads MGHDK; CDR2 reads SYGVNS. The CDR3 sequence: CASSVPSGTVDRETQYF. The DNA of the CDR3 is TGTGCCAGCAGTGTGCCGTCCGGGACGGTGGATCGGGAGACCCAGTACTTC.